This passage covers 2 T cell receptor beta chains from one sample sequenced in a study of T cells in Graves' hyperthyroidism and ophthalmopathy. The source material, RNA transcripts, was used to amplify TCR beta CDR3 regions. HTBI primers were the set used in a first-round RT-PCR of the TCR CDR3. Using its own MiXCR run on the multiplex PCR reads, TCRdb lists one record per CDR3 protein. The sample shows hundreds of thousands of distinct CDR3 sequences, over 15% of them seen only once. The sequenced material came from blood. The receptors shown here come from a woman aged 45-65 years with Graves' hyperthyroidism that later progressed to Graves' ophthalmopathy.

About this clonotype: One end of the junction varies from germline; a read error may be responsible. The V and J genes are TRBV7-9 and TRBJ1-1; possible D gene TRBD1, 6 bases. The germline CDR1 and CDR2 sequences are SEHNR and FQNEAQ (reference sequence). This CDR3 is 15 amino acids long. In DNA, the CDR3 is TGTGCCAGCAGCTTCATAGGGGGGCTGAACACTGGAGCTTTCTTT. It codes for CASSFIGGLNTGAFF. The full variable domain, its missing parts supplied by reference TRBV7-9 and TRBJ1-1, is DTGVSQNPRHKITKRGQNVTFRCDPISEHNRLYWYRQTLGQGPEFLTYFQNEAQLEKSRLLSDRFSAERPKGSFSTLEIQRTEQGDSAMYLCASSFIGGLNTGAFFGQGTRLTVV.

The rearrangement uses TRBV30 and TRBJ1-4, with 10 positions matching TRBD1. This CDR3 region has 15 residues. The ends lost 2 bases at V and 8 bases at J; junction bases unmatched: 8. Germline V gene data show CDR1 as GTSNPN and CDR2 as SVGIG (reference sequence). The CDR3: CAWSPLGQGMEKLFF. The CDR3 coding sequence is TGTGCCTGGAGTCCGCTGGGACAGGGGATGGAAAAACTGTTTTTT.